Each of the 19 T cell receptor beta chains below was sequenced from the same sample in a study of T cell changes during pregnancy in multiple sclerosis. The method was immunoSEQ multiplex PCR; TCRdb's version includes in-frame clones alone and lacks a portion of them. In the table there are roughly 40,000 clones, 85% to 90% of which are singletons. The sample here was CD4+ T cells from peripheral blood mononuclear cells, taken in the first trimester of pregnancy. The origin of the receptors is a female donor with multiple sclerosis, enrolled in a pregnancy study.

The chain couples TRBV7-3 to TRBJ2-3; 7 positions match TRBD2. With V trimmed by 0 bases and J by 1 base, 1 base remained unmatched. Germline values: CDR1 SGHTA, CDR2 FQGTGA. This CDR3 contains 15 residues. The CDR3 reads CASSLTAGGTDTQYF. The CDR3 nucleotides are TGTGCCAGCAGCTTAACGGCGGGGGGCACAGATACGCAGTATTTT. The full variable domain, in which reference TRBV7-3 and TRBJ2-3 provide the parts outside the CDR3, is GAGVSQTPSNKVTEKGKYVELRCDPISGHTALYWYRQSLGQGPEFLIYFQGTGAADDSGLPNDRFFAVRPEGSVSTLKIQRTERGDSAVYLCASSLTAGGTDTQYFGPGTRLTVL.

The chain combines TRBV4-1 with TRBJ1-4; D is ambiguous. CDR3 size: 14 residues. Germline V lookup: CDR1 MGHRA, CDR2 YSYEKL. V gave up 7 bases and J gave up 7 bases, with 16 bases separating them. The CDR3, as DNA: TGCGCCAGCAACGGTAGAGGGTCTAGTGAAAAACTGTTTTTT. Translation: CASNGRGSSEKLFF.

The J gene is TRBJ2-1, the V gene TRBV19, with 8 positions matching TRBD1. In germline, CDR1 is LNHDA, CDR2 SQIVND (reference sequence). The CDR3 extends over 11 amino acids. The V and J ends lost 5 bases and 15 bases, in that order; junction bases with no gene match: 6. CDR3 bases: TGTGCCAGTAGTGGACAGGGACCTCGGTTCTTC. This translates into CASSGQGPRFF.

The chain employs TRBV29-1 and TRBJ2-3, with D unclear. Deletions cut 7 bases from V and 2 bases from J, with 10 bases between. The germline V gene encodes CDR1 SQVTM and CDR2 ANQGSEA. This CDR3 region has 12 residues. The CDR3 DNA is TGCAGCGGGGCGTCTCTCACAGATACGCAGTATTTT. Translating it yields CSGASLTDTQYF.

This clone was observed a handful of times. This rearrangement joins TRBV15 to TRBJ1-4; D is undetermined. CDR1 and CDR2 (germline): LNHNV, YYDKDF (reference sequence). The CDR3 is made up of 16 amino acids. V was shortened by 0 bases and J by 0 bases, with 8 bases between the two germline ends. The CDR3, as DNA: TGTGCCACCAGCAGAGACGTGTCAGCAACTAATGAAAAACTGTTTTTT. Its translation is CATSRDVSATNEKLFF.

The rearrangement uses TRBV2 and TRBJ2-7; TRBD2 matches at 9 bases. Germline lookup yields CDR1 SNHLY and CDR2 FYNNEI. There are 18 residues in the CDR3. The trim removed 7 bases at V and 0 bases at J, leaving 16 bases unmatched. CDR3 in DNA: TGTGCCAGCATTTTCCTCAACGTCTTGGGACTAGCCTCCTACGAGCAGTACTTC. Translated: CASIFLNVLGLASYEQYF.

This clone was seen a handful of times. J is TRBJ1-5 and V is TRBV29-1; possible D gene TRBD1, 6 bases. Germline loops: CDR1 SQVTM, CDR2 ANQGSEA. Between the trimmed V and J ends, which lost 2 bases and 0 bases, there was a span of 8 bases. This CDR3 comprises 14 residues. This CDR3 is CSVETGNSNQPQHF. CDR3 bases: TGCAGCGTTGAAACAGGGAATAGCAATCAGCCCCAGCATTTT.

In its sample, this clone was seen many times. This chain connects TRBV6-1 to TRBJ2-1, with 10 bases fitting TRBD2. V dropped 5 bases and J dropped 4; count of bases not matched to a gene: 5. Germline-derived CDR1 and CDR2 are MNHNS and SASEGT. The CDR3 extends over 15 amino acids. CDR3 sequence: CASSKRTSGYNEQFF. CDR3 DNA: TGTGCCAGCAGTAAGAGGACTAGCGGATACAATGAGCAGTTCTTC.

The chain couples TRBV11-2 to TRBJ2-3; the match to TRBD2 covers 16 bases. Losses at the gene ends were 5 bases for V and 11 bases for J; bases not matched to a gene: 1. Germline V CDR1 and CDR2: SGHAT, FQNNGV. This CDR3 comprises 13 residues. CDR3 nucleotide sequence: TGTGCCAGCAGCGGGACTAGCGGGAGGGGGCAGTATTTT. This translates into CASSGTSGRGQYF.

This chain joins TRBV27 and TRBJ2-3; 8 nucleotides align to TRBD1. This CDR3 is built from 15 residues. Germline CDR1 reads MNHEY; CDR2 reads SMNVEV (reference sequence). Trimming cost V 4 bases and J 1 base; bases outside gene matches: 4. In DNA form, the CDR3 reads TGTGCCAGCAGTTCCCCGGGACAGGGCACAGATACGCAGTATTTT. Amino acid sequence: CASSSPGQGTDTQYF.

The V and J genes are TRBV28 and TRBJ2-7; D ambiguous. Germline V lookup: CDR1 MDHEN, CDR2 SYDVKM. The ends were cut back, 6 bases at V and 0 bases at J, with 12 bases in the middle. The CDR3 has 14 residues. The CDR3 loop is CASRNSRSSYEQYF. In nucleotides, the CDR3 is TGTGCCAGCAGAAACTCTAGGAGCTCCTACGAGCAGTACTTC.

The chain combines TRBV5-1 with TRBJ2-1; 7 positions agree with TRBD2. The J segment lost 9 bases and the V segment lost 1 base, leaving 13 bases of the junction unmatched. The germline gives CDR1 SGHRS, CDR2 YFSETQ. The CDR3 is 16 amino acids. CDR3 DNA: TGCGCCAGCAGCTTGACTGCGGCCCACACGGGAGGTGAGCAGTTCTTC. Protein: CASSLTAAHTGGEQFF.

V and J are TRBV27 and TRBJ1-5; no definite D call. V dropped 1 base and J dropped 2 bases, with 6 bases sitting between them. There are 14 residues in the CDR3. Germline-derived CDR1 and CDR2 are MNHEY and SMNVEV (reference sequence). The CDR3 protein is CASSLYGGNQPQHF. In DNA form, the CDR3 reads TGTGCCAGCAGTTTATACGGAGGCAATCAGCCCCAGCATTTT.

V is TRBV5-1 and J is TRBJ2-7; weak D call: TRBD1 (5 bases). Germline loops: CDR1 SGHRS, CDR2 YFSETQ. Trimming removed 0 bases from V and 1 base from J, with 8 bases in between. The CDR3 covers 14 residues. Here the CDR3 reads CASSLGQPSYEQYF. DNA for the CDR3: TGCGCCAGCAGCTTGGGACAGCCGTCCTACGAGCAGTACTTC.

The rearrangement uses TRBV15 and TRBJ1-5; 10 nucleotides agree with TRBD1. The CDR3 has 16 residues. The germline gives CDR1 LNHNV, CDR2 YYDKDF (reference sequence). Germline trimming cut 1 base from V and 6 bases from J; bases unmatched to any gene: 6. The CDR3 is CATSRVAGQGPQPQHF. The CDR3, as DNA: TGTGCCACCAGCAGAGTAGCGGGACAGGGGCCTCAGCCCCAGCATTTT.

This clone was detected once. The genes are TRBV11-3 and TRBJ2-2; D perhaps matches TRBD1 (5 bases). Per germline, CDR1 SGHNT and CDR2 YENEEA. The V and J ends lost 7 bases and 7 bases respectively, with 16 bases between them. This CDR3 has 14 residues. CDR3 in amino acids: CASNSGRAGGELFF. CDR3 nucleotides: TGTGCCAGCAACTCGGGCAGGGCTGGCGGGGAGCTGTTTTTT.

The CDR3 sequence: CASSGQGALATNEKLFF. CDR3 DNA: TGTGCCAGCAGTGGACAGGGGGCTCTTGCAACTAATGAAAAACTGTTTTTT. The chain uses TRBV6-1 and TRBJ1-4; 10 bases line up with TRBD1. This CDR3 is 17 amino acids long. Trimming at V came to 4 bases and at J to 0 bases, leaving 5 bases not matched to a gene. Germline loops: CDR1 MNHNS, CDR2 SASEGT.

The CDR3 DNA reads TGTGCCAGCAGTTCCGCCAGGACAGGCCCGGCTGAAAAACTGTTTTTT. Translation gives CASSSARTGPAEKLFF. This sequence joins TRBV27 and TRBJ1-4, with 7 bases fitting TRBD1. The CDR3 is 16 amino acids. Germline lookup yields CDR1 MNHEY and CDR2 SMNVEV (reference sequence). With V trimmed by 4 bases and J by 7 bases, 12 bases remained unmatched.

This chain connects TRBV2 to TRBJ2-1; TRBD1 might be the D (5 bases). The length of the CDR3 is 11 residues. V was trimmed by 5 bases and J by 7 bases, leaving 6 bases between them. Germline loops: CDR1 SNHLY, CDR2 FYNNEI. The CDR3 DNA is TGTGCCAGCAGTAGGGGTAATGAGCAGTTCTTC. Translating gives CASSRGNEQFF.